This record covers a single TCR beta chain. Its specificity is unknown. This specimen comes from a study of cytomegalovirus exposure and HLA in healthy donors. General study results and limits: Rarity characterized most TCR sequences, yet some public TCRs appeared in many donors.

The CDR3 runs to 15 residues. The V and J ends lost 5 bases and 1 base respectively, with 11 bases between them. Per the germline V gene, CDR1 is SGHTA and CDR2 is FQGNSA. The study ran its PCR with 60 Vbeta and 13 Jbeta primers. Here immunoSEQ multiplex PCR was the method, and the copy in TCRdb shows in-frame clones only, minus some. The data show 170,000 or so clones, with over 65% seen just once and roughly 1.4% held by the top ten. The chain combines TRBV7-2 with TRBJ2-2; no definite D call. The source of this sequence is a woman in her twenties or thirties in good health and CMV-seropositive. Sequenced input: PBMCs. The CDR3 spells CASSPPTGNTGELFF. Here the CDR3 DNA reads TGTGCCAGCAGCCCCCCGACGGGGAACACCGGGGAGCTGTTTTTT.